This record covers a single T cell receptor beta chain. Possible read error: a much larger clone is one base away. CDR3 length: 14 residues. Germline CDR1 MNHEY, CDR2 SVGAGI. TCRdb passed the 5' RACE reads through MiXCR, listing each CDR3 protein once. The sample lists roughly 70,000 distinct CDR3 sequences, under 5.5% occurring once. The sample belongs to a study of neurological immune-mediated disorders. The TCR sequence derives from a woman in her 70s with multiple sclerosis. Sequencing was carried out using PBMCs. This chain joins TRBV6-5 and TRBJ2-1, with TRBD2 identical over 9 bases. The CDR3 region has the DNA TGTTCCAGCACTGAGGGACTAGCTCACAATGAGCAGTTCTTC. Translated: CSSTEGLAHNEQFF.